This T cell receptor (beta chain) derives from a study of blood T cell repertoires in COVID-19 (dated by TCRdb to between 2020 and 2021). Describing the broader study: Samples from collaborators originated in the United States, Italy and Spain and spanned both the acute and convalescent phases of COVID-19. The prospective study material was composed of cDNA or gDNA derived from T cells, B-cell-depleted T cells, or PBMCs. The dataset comprised deeply sampled blood TCRbeta repertoires from subjects exposed to, actively infected with, or recovered from COVID-19. The repertoires were released in a freely available public database meant as a resource for research on the immune response to SARS-CoV-2. Samples were obtained from the ongoing ImmuneRACE study (first 160 participants) and from about 1,300 subjects provided by 6 global collaborators. Sample metadata almost always included a de-identified subject ID, COVID-19 status, age in years and sex. HLA class I and class II types, where available, came from metadata supplied by the sample provider rather than from assay-based typing. What the study reported, not specific to this receptor: The amount of clinical and demographic metadata varied by source and participant and was provided uncurated.

TCRbeta CDR3 regions were amplified from genomic DNA by means of the immunoSEQ Assay, a bias-controlled multiplex PCR. The original methods were these. The number of nucleated cells in each sample was estimated from the amplification of reference gene primers within the assay. To quantify the absolute abundance of each unique TCRbeta CDR3 rearrangement, sequence reads were collapsed and filtered. For each sample, productive Simpson clonality was calculated as the square root of Simpson's diversity index over productive rearrangements. As stored in TCRdb, this immuneACCESS dataset retains in-frame rearrangements with V and J assigned. A fraction of the clones does not appear; measured against another copy, unresolved V genes explain less than half of the discrepancy, and the remainder lacks a known reason. V and J calls and clone size are those listed in that table; D and trimming were worked out from the DNA. The sample table holds fewer than 200,000 clones, of which roughly 90% were seen once. Under 25% of the sample is taken by the ten largest.

For CDR1 and CDR2, the germline V gene lists SGHAT and FQNNGV. Spanning cysteine to phenylalanine, the CDR3 consists of 17 amino acids. Here the CDR3 DNA is all that survives: 51 bases in frame from base 1. At the junction V is shortened by 7 bases and J by 3 bases; bases outside the gene matches: 13. The collaborating institutions used their own protocols to collect whole blood in K2EDTA tubes. Collaborator samples were shipped for TCRbeta analysis as frozen whole blood, isolated PBMCs, or DNA extracted from either sample type. This clone was observed once. Its cognate antigen has yet to be identified. Nothing much larger sits one base from this clone, and base qualities are not available.

This clonotype originated in a man aged 65 to 79 with active or convalescent COVID-19. Input material: peripheral blood. The chain is assembled from TRBV11-2 and TRBJ2-5; 11 middle bases align to TRBD2. The sequence in DNA is TGTGCCAGCACTCAGGGGGATAGCGGGAGGGCCAAAGAGACCCAGTACTTC. This sequence encodes CASTQGDSGRAKETQYF.